This T cell receptor beta chain derives from a study of blood T cell repertoires in COVID-19. The table came from immunoSEQ multiplex PCR; TCRdb's copy has only in-frame clones and leaves some out. This table holds fewer than 400,000 clones, 85% found once. Per germline, CDR1 MDHEN and CDR2 SYDVKM. V was trimmed by 5 bases and J by 2 bases, leaving 17 bases between them. This CDR3 is 16 amino acids long. This sequence was found in a woman between 18 and 29 years old with acute or convalescent COVID-19. Input material: peripheral blood. The rearrangement joins TRBV28 to TRBJ2-3; possibly TRBD1 for D (5 bases). This chain's CDR3 is CASSPHQGDLTDTQYF. Written as DNA, the CDR3 is TGTGCCAGCAGTCCCCATCAGGGCGACCTCACAGATACGCAGTATTTT. Looking up the rest from reference TRBV28 and TRBJ2-3 gives the full variable domain: DVKVTQSSRYLVKRTGEKVFLECVQDMDHENMFWYRQDPGLGLRLIYFSYDVKMKEKGDIPEGYSVSREKKERFSLILESASTNQTSMYLCASSPHQGDLTDTQYFGPGTRLTVL.